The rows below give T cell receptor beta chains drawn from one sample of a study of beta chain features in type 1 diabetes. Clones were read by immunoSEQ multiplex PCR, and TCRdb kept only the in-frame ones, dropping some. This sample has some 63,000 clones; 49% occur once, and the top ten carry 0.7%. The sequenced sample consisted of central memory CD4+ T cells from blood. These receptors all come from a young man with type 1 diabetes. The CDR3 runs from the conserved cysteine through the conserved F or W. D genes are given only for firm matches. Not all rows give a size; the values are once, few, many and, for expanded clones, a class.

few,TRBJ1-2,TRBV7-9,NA,TGTGCCAGCAGCCGCGGCAACACTCGAGGAAGCTATGGCTACACCTTC,CASSRGNTRGSYGYTF
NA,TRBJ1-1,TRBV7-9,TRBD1,TGTGCCAGCAGCCGGGGACAGGGGGCGAACACTGAAGCTTTCTTT,CASSRGQGANTEAFF
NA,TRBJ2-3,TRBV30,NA,TGTGCCTGGAGCTCTGGGGCTAGCGTCACAGATACGCAGTATTTT,CAWSSGASVTDTQYF
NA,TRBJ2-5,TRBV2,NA,TGTGCCAGCAGTGAAGCCAGTTTCGAGACCCAGTACTTC,CASSEASFETQYF
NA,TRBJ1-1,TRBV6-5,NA,TGTGCCAGCAGTTCCCCCGCGGGGGCCTCGAACACTGAAGCTTTCTTT,CASSSPAGASNTEAFF
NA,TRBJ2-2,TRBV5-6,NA,TGTGCCAGCAGCCCGGGGGTTTCGGGGGAGCTGTTTTTT,CASSPGVSGELFF
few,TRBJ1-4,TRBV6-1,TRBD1,TGTGCCAGCAGCAGACAGGGGTTGACTGAAAAACTGTTTTTT,CASSRQGLTEKLFF
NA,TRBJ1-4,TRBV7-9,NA,TGTGCCAGCCAAATAGGCGGAACTAATGAAAAACTGTTTTTT,CASQIGGTNEKLFF
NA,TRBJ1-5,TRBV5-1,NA,TGCGCCAGCAGCTTGACCCCTACGGGCAATCAGCCCCAGCATTTT,CASSLTPTGNQPQHF
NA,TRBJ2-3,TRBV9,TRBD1,TGTGCCAGCAGCGTGACAGGGGGCCAGAAAGATACGCAGTATTTT,CASSVTGGQKDTQYF
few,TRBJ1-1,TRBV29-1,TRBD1,TGCAGCGTTCTTTTGGACAGGCAGAACACTGAAGCTTTCTTT,CSVLLDRQNTEAFF
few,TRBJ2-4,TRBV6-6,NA,TGTGCCAGCAGTCCGGACAGCAGACCTGAAAACATTCAGTACTTC,CASSPDSRPENIQYF
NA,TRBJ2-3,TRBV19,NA,TGTGCCAGTAAACCTTCAGGGGAAGGTGGAGGAGATACGCAGTATTTT,CASKPSGEGGGDTQYF
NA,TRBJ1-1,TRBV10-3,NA,TGTGCCATCAGTGGGACATTTGGGAACACTGAAGCTTTCTTT,CAISGTFGNTEAFF
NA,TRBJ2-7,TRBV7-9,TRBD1,TGTGCCAGCAGCTTGGGACAGAGCTCCTACGAGCAGTACTTC,CASSLGQSSYEQYF
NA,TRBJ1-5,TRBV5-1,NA,TGCGCCAGCAGCTTGGGAGACTCACCTAGCAATCAGCCCCAGCATTTT,CASSLGDSPSNQPQHF
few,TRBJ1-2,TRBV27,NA,TGTGCCAGCAGCCCGGGACAATCCTATGGCTACACCTTC,CASSPGQSYGYTF
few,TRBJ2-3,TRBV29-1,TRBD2,TGCAGCGTTGTTCTAGCGGGTCCTGGCACAGATACGCAGTATTTT,CSVVLAGPGTDTQYF
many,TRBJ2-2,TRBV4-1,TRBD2,TGCGCCAGCAGCCAAGATCTTGCGGGGGGTACCACCGGGGAGCTGTTTTTT,CASSQDLAGGTTGELFF
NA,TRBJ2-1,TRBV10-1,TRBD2,TGCGCCAGCTCGCAGCGGGGGAGGGATGAGCAGTTCTTC,CASSQRGRDEQFF
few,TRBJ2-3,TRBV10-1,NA,TGCGCCAGCAGTGGAGGGTCTCAGGGGACGCAGTATTTT,CASSGGSQGTQYF
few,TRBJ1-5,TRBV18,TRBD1,TGTGCCAGCTCACCGACGAGGGACAGCTATCAGCCCCAGCATTTT,CASSPTRDSYQPQHF
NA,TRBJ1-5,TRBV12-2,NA,TGTGCAAGTCGCTTTGAGGGCAGGGGCCGCTATAGCAATCAGCCCCAGCATTTT,CASRFEGRGRYSNQPQHF
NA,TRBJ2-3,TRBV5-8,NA,TGTGCCAGCAGCTTGGGGACACTTAGCACAGATACGCAGTATTTT,CASSLGTLSTDTQYF